The entry below gives a single T cell receptor (beta chain) sequence along with its context. The data originate from a study of control samples from healthy donors and cancer patients. Clones were sequenced by immunoSEQ multiplex PCR, and TCRdb holds only the in-frame ones, with some missing. The sample contains some 210,000 clones, 91% of which appear only once. Trimming cost V 2 bases and J 4 bases; bases outside gene matches: 5. The CDR3 sequence is 16 residues long. Looked up from germline, CDR1 is MNHNS and CDR2 is SASEGT. The clonotype originates from a man under 40 in good health. The genes are TRBV6-1 and TRBJ1-3; 10 nucleotides agree with TRBD1. Material: blood. The CDR3 reads CASSERQGARGNTIYF. In DNA form, the CDR3 reads TGTGCCAGCAGTGAAAGACAGGGGGCAAGAGGAAACACCATATATTTT.